The clone carrying this TCR beta chain was seen a handful of times. Its antigen is still unknown. A minimum of 6 micrograms of total RNA was extracted per sample. The sample comes from a study of blood T cells in healthy people across ages. A J-beta primer mix and a sample-barcoded 5' primer were used in a second PCR of roughly 6 to 11 cycles. TCRdb passed the 5' RACE reads through MiXCR, listing each CDR3 protein once. The sample records roughly 1,000,000 distinct CDR3 sequences, about 25% being singletons. This CDR3 has 13 residues. Germline CDR1 reads SEHNR; CDR2 reads FQNEAQ (reference sequence). Trimming shortened V by 7 bases and J by 2 bases, and 11 bases separated the two germline ends. Study-wide findings and caveats: A roughly linear fall in TCR beta diversity per million T cells was seen with increasing age. It was the long-lived donors that had more naive CD4+ cells and higher diversity than aged donors. CMV status of donors was unknown, possibly confounding expanded clonotype changes.

The same sample was also studied in work on T cells of mothers and their children.

This clonotype was sampled from a girl aged 2-10 years in good health. The sequenced sample was blood. The chain uses TRBV7-9 and TRBJ1-1; D unclear. The CDR3 region is CASIEFSNTEAFF. DNA of the CDR3: TGTGCCAGCATCGAGTTTTCCAACACTGAAGCTTTCTTT.